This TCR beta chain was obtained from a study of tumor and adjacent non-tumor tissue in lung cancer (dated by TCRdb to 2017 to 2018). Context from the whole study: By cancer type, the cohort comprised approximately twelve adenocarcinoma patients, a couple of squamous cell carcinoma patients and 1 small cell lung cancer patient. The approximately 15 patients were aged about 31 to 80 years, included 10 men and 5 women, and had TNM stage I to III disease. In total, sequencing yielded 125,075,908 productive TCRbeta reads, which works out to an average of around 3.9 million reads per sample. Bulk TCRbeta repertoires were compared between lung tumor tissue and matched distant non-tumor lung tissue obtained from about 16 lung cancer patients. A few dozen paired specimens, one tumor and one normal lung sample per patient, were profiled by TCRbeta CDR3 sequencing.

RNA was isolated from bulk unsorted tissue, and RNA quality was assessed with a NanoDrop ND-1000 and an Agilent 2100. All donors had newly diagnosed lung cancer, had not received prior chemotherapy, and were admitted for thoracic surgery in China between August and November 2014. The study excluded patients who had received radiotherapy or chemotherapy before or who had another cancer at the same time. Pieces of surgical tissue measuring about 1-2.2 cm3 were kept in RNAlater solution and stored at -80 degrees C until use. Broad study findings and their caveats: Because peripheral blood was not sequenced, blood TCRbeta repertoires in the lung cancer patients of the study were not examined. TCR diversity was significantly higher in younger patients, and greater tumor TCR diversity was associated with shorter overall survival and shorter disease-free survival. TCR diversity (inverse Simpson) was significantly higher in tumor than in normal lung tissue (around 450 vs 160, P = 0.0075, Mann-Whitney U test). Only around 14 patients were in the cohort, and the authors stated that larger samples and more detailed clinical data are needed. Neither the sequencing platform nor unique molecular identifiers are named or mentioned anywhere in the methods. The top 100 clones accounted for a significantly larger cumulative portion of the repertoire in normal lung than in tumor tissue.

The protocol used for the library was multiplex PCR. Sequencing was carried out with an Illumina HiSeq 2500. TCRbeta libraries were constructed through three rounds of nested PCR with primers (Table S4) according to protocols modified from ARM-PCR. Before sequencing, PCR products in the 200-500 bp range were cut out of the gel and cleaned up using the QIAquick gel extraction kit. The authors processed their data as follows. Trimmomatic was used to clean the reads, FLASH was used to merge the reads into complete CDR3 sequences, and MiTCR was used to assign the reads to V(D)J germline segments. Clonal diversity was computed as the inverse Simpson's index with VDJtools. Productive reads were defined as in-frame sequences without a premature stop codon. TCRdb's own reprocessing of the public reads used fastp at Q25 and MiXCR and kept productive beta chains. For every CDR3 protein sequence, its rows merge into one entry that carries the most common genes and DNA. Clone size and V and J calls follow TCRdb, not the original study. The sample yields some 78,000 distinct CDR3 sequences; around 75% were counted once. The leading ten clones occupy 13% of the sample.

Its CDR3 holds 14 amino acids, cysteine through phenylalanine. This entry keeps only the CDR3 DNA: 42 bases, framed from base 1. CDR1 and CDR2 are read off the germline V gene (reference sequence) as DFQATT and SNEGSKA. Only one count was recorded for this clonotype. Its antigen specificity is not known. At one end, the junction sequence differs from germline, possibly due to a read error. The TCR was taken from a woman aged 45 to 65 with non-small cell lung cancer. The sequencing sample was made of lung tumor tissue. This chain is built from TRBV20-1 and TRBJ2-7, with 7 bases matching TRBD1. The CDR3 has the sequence CRARASGQPYGQYF. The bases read TGCAGAGCTAGAGCGTCGGGACAGCCCTACGGGCAGTACTTC.